The 9 T cell receptor beta chains in this list originate from one sample, sequenced in a study of CD8+CD57+ T cells in acquired aplastic anemia. For sequencing, patients were chosen who had shown expansion of CD8+CD57+ cells by flow cytometry. TCR beta VDJ and CDR3 were profiled, and genomic DNA was the template. TCRdb called the reads again in MiXCR, with one record for every CDR3 protein. Here the sample spans fewer than 200,000 distinct CDR3 sequences, roughly 50% being singletons. Source material: sorted CD4+, CD8+, or CD8+CD57+ T cells (not recorded which) from PBMCs. The receptors originated from a human donor with aplastic anemia.

This clonotype has only a few counts. A much larger clone sits a single nucleotide away, making a read error possible. Here the CDR3 omits its conserved ending phenylalanine or tryptophan, so a read error is the likely source. CDR3 DNA: TGTGCCAGTAGTATGGGTGAGGACGGGAACTATGGCTACACCATC. This gives the protein CASSMGEDGNYGYTI. The chain links TRBV19 to TRBJ1-2; no firm D call. V was pared by 3 bases and J by 2 bases, with 13 bases between. Germline loops: CDR1 LNHDA, CDR2 SQIVND (reference sequence). This CDR3 has 15 residues.

The chain joins TRBV10-2 to TRBJ2-7; D remains ambiguous. V dropped 6 bases and J dropped 6 bases, with 12 bases sitting between them. CDR1 WSHSY and CDR2 SAAADI come from the germline V gene. The CDR3 totals 12 residues. CDR3 sequence reads: CASSPVSAEQYF. The CDR3 bases are TGCGCCAGCAGCCCAGTTTCTGCCGAGCAGTACTTC.

In its sample, this clonotype was seen many times. V gene TRBV5-1 combines with J gene TRBJ2-5; D is perhaps TRBD1 (6 bases). The CDR3 runs to 14 residues. CDR1 and CDR2 from the germline V gene are SGHRS and YFSETQ. Trimming cost V 4 bases and J 2 bases, with 12 bases left between them. The CDR3 bases are TGCGCCAGCAGCCGTTACAGGGTTCAAGAGACCCAGTACTTC. Residues: CASSRYRVQETQYF.

The CDR3 sequence: CASSQDGTGACEQYF. In DNA form, the CDR3 reads TGTGCCAGCAGCCAAGACGGGACAGGGGCCTGCGAGCAGTACTTC. This chain joins TRBV7-2 and TRBJ2-7; 10 bases are shared with TRBD1. The CDR3 has 15 residues. Germline V gene sequence: CDR1 SGHTA, CDR2 FQGNSA. The V gene end was trimmed by 5 bases and the J gene end by 6 bases; junction bases not matched to a gene: 10.

The chain is built from TRBV7-8 and TRBJ2-7; 9 bases line up with TRBD1. CDR3 length: 13 residues. Germline V lookup: CDR1 SGHVS, CDR2 FQNEAQ. Trimming removed 5 bases from V and 6 bases from J; junction bases left unmatched: 5. CDR3 region: CASSPHRGLEQYF. CDR3 DNA: TGTGCCAGCAGCCCTCACAGGGGGCTCGAGCAGTACTTC.

The chain employs TRBV15 and TRBJ2-3; possibly TRBD2 for D (7 bases). In germline, CDR1 is LNHNV, CDR2 YYDKDF (reference sequence). V dropped 0 bases and J dropped 0 bases, with 10 bases sitting between them. The CDR3 covers 16 residues. The CDR3 DNA follows: TGTGCCACCAGCAGAGATGGGGGGGCTAGCACAGATACGCAGTATTTT. Its translation is CATSRDGGASTDTQYF. The variable domain in full, with the rest retrieved from reference TRBV15 and TRBJ2-3, is DAMVIQNPRYQVTQFGKPVTLSCSQTLNHNVMYWYQQKSSQAPKLLFHYYDKDFNNEADTPDNFQSRRPNTSFCFLDIRSPGLGDTAMYLCATSRDGGASTDTQYFGPGTRLTVL.

J is TRBJ2-6 and V is TRBV10-3, with D unresolved. Germline CDR1 is ENHRY and CDR2 is SYGVKD. Trimming left V 3 bases short and J 3 bases short, with 9 bases between. The CDR3 covers 15 residues. CDR3 residues: CAISEGGDGANVLTF. The CDR3 DNA follows: TGTGCCATCAGTGAAGGTGGTGATGGGGCCAACGTCCTGACTTTC.

This clonotype appeared many times. The rearrangement links TRBV11-2 to TRBJ2-3, with 8 bases aligning to TRBD1. CDR1 is SGHAT and CDR2 is FQNNGV in the germline V gene. The CDR3 sequence is 16 residues long. V shed 5 bases, J shed 2 bases, and the junction held 9 bases outside the gene matches. CDR3 coding DNA: TGTGCCAGCAGCCGACCCGGACAGGGCTACACAGATACGCAGTATTTT. Translation: CASSRPGQGYTDTQYF.

A remark on this clonotype: One junction end disagrees with the germline gene, perhaps due to a read error. The chain has TRBV7-9 and TRBJ2-7; no clear D gene. The V gene's germline CDR1 is SEHNR and CDR2 FQNEAQ (reference sequence). The CDR3 extends over 13 amino acids. The CDR3 is CASSPPAIYEQYF. The CDR3 DNA is TGCGCCAGCAGCCCTCCGGCCATCTACGAGCAGTACTTC.